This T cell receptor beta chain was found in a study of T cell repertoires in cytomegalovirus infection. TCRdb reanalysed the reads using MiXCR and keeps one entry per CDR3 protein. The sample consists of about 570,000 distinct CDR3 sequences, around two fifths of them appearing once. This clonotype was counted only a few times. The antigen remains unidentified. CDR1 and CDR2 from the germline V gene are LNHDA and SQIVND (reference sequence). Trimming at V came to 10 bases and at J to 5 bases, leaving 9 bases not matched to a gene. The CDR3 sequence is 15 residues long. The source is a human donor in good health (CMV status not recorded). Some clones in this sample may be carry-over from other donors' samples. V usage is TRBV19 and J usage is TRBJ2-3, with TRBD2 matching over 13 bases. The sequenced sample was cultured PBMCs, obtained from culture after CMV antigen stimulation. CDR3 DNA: TGTGCCACCGGGACTAGCGGGGCCAGAGGAGATACGCAGTATTTT. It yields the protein CATGTSGARGDTQYF.